This T cell receptor (beta chain) was sequenced in a study of response to subunit inactivated influenza vaccine (dated by TCRdb to 2016 to 2018). The study in broad terms: Deep quantitative T cell receptor repertoire profiling was used in the study to track responses to a trivalent subunit inactivated influenza vaccine.

This clonotype was picked up a small number of times. Its recognized antigen is unknown. No quality values exist for individual bases; no much larger clone is one base distant. Beyond this particular receptor, the publication reports: The authors suggested that each seasonal influenza vaccination may recruit only a limited number of new T cells.

Receptor amplification or capture employed RT-PCR. The reads were generated on an Illumina HiSeq 2500. Clones were called with MiXCR by TCRdb after fastp trimmed the public reads at Q25, and only in-frame beta chains were retained. Identical CDR3 protein sequences are pooled into one entry, listed with their most common genes and DNA. The sample yields 530,000 or so distinct CDR3 sequences; 12% were counted once. The ten biggest clones cover about a tenth of the sample. V drops 2 bases and J drops 7 bases, leaving 8 bases in between. The CDR3 spans 13 residues, from the cysteine through the phenylalanine. Here the CDR3 DNA is all that survives: 39 bases in frame from base 1. The germline V gene encodes CDR1 SGHTA and CDR2 FQGNSA.

The chain was built from TRBV7-2 and TRBJ2-2; there is no confident call for the D gene. The receptor was isolated from a man over 45 who received an inactivated influenza vaccine. Donor details come from another sample of the same person, matched by shared clones. This sample comprised PBMCs from blood, obtained on the day of vaccination. At the DNA level, the sequence is TGTGCCAGCAGCTTACAGACGGTCGGGGAGCTGTTTTTT. Translated, this is CASSLQTVGELFF.